This paragraph reports one T cell receptor (beta chain). Its antigen is as yet unknown. The CDR3 has 17 residues. Trimming cost V 4 bases and J 4 bases; bases outside gene matches: 11. Germline CDR1 reads LGHNA; CDR2 reads YSLEER. The data stem from a study of cytomegalovirus exposure and HLA in healthy donors. Researchers ran the PCR with 60 Vbeta and 13 Jbeta primers. The table came from immunoSEQ multiplex PCR; TCRdb's copy has only in-frame clones and leaves some out. Here the sample table reports about 130,000 clones. Study-level results: Equally common other TCR beta chains were less clonally expanded than HLA-associated ones, a later analysis found. Association of fewer than 20,000 TCR beta sequences with HLA alleles was found at 0.05 false discovery rate in a later analysis.

The clonotype was recovered from a woman aged 40 to 50 in good health and CMV-seronegative. The chain uses TRBV4-3 and TRBJ2-5; 11 bases line up with TRBD2. Sequencing was done on a sample of PBMCs. The CDR3 nucleotides are TGCGCCAGCAGCCCTTATACCGGGACTAGCGGAGGAGAGACCCAGTACTTC. Protein sequence: CASSPYTGTSGGETQYF.